The clone carrying this T cell receptor (beta chain) showed up just a few times. The CDR3 has 14 residues. V shed 5 bases, J shed 3 bases, and the junction held 3 bases outside the gene matches. Germline CDR1 and CDR2: MNHNY and SVGAGI (reference sequence). These data are taken from a study of blood T cell repertoires in COVID-19. Study in general: The samples span acute and convalescent COVID-19 from the United States, Italy and Spain.

Repertoires were generated with immunoSEQ multiplex PCR, while TCRdb's copy carries only in-frame clones and drops some. In the table there are fewer than 300,000 clones, more than 70% of which are singletons. The TCR sequence derives from a middle-aged woman who had recovered from COVID-19. Source material: peripheral blood. V and J are TRBV6-6 and TRBJ1-5, with 8 bases lining up with TRBD1. CDR3 DNA: TGTGCCAGCAGTCCGACAGGGGACAATCAGCCCCAGCATTTT. Its translation is CASSPTGDNQPQHF.